This T cell receptor beta chain was sequenced during a study of T cells in Graves' hyperthyroidism and ophthalmopathy. Overall study: Any treatment followed the collection of peripheral blood at initial diagnosis. Study outcomes and limitations: In the blood, most expanded thyroid clonotypes above 0.001 appeared as well.

Amplification targeted TCR beta CDR3 regions from RNA transcripts. HTBI primers were the set used in a first-round RT-PCR of the TCR CDR3. Each CDR3 protein gets one entry after TCRdb re-called the multiplex PCR reads with MiXCR. Seen here are about half a million distinct CDR3 sequences, about 15% observed once, and the top ten hold approximately 32%. There are a few counts of this clonotype. Antigen specificity is unknown. Germline CDR1 is SGDLS and CDR2 is YYNGEE. The CDR3 loop spans 15 amino acids. Losses at the gene ends were 1 base for V and 7 bases for J; bases not matched to a gene: 3. Clinical symptoms, serum thyroxine, TRAb, thyroid ultrasound and orbital computed tomography established diagnosis.

The receptor was derived from a woman in her 30s with Graves' ophthalmopathy. Sequenced sample: blood. The rearrangement links TRBV9 to TRBJ2-1; TRBD2 matches at 12 bases. CDR3 nucleotides: TGTGCCAGCAGCGTATCTAGCGGGAGGGGGAATGAGCAGTTCTTC. Translating gives CASSVSSGRGNEQFF. The variable domain in full, completed from reference TRBV9 and TRBJ2-1, reads DSGVTQTPKHLITATGQRVTLRCSPRSGDLSVYWYQQSLDQGLQFLIQYYNGEERAKGNILERFSAQQFPDLHSELNLSSLELGDSALYFCASSVSSGRGNEQFFGPGTRLTVL.